This TCR beta chain emerged from a study of T cell repertoires in cytomegalovirus infection. In the study overall: CMV infection together with matching HLA type was indicated by public TCR beta signatures.

Study-level results: Identification of carriers of CMV plus the relevant HLA was performed using cumulative public TCR beta family frequency. In two of eight donors, the top clonotype was HLA-C-restricted CMV-specific.

Concerning this clonotype: What it recognizes is unknown.

TCRdb processed the reads anew with MiXCR; each CDR3 protein has one entry. Counted here are about 450,000 distinct CDR3 sequences, roughly a third occurring once; the ten biggest clones make up roughly 15%. This sequence was found in a human donor in good health (CMV status not recorded). Some clones in this sample may be carry-over from other donors' samples. Input material: PBMCs.

CDR3 bases: TGTGCCATCAGTGAGTCGAGTCAGACTTATAACTATGGCTACACCTTC. Protein product: CAISESSQTYNYGYTF. The V and J genes are TRBV10-3 and TRBJ1-2; D remains ambiguous. The V and J ends lost 0 bases and 1 base respectively, with 12 bases between them. Per germline, CDR1 ENHRY and CDR2 SYGVKD. The CDR3 has 16 residues.